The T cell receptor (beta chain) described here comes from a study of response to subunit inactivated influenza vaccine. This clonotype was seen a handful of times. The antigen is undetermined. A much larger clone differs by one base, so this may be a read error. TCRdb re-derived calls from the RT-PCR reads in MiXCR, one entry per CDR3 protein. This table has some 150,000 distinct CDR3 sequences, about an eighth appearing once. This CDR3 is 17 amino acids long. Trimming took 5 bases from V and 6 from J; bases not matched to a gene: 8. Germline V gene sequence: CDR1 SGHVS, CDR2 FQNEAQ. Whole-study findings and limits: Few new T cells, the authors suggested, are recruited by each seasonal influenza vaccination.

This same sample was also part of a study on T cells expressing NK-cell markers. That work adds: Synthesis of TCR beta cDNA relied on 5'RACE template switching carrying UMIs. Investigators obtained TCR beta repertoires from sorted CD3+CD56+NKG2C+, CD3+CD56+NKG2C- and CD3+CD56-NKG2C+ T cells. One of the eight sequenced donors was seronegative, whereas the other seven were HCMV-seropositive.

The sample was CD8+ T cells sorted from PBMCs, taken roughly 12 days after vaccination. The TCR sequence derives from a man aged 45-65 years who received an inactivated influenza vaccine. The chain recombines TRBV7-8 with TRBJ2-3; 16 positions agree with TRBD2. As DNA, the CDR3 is TGTGCCAGCAGCCCTGGGACTAGCGGGGGGGGAGAGGATACGCAGTATTTT. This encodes CASSPGTSGGGEDTQYF.